This T cell receptor beta chain was recorded in a study of blood T cell repertoires in COVID-19. Study in general: Sites in the United States, Italy and Spain provided acute and convalescent COVID-19 samples.

The assay was immunoSEQ multiplex PCR, and TCRdb's table has in-frame clones only and misses some. The table has about 58,000 clones, approximately 90% seen once; the top ten hold roughly 1.4%. After removal of 1 base from V and 5 bases from J, the junction contained 5 bases not matched to a gene. The germline V gene encodes CDR1 LNHDA and CDR2 SQIVND (reference sequence). The CDR3 runs to 14 residues. This receptor was taken from a man aged 55 to 70 with acute or convalescent COVID-19. The material sequenced was peripheral blood. The V and J genes are TRBV19 and TRBJ2-7; TRBD1 matches 7 bases. Here the CDR3 reads CASSIGQGIDEQYF. DNA for the CDR3: TGTGCCAGTAGTATAGGACAGGGTATCGACGAGCAGTACTTC.